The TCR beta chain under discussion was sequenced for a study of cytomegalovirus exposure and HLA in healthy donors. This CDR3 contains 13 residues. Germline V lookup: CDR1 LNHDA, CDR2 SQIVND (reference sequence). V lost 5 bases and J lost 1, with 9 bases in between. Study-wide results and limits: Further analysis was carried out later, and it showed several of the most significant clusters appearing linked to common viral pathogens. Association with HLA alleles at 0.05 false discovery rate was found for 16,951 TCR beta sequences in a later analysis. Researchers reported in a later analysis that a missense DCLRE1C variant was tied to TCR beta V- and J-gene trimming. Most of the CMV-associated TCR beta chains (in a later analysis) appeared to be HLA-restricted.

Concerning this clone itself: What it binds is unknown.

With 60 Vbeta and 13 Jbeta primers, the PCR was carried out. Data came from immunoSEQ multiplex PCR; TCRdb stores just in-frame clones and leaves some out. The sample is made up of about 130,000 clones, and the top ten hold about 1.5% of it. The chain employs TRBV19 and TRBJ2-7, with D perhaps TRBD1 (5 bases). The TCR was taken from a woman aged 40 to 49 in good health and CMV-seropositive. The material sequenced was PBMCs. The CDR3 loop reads CASSSDSSYEQYF. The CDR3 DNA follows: TGTGCCAGTAGTTCCGACAGTTCCTACGAGCAGTACTTC.